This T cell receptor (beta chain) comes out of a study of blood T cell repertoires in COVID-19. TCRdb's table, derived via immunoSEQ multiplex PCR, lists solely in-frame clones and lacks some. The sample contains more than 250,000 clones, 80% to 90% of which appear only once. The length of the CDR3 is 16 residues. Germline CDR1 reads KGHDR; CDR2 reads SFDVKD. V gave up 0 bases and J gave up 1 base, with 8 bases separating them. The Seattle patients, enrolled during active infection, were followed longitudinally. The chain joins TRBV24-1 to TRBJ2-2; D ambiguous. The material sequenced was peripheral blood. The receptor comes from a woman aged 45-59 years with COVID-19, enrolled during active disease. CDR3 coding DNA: TGTGCCACCAGTGATTTGCGACACGAGAACACCGGGGAGCTGTTTTTT. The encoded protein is CATSDLRHENTGELFF.